Listed below are T cell receptor beta chains from one sample, sequenced in a study of CD4 and CD8 cells across lung adenocarcinoma regions. MiXCR, applied by TCRdb to the PCR reads, yields one record per CDR3 protein. This table holds 4,000 to 6,000 distinct CDR3 sequences, 60% found once. The sequencing sample was made of CD4+ T cells from the center of a lung tumor. These receptors came from a male donor with lung adenocarcinoma. The CD4 and CD8 labels of this study may be unreliable. CDR3s include the opening cysteine and the closing phenylalanine or tryptophan. Fields, in order: V gene, J gene, D gene, clone size, CDR3 DNA, CDR3 protein. The D gene is left open where the match is weak. The listing skips clone size in some rows; elsewhere it reads once, few, many or a size class.

TRBV25-1	TRBJ2-7	TRBD1	-	TGTGCCAGCAGTGAATCAGGGGGCGAGCAGTACTTC	CASSESGGEQYF
TRBV6-1	TRBJ2-1	TRBD1	medium-sized	TGTGCCAGCAGTGCCCTACAGGGGGCTGGGAATGAGCAGTTCTTC	CASSALQGAGNEQFF
TRBV12-3/TRBV12-4	TRBJ2-7	-	-	TGTGCCAGCAGTCCCCTAGGTTCGTCCTACGAGCAGTACTTC	CASSPLGSSYEQYF
TRBV6-1	TRBJ2-1	TRBD2	-	TGTGCCAGCAGCAAAACCCCGACTAGCGGGAGTAATGAGCAGTTCTTC	CASSKTPTSGSNEQFF
TRBV6-1	TRBJ2-3	-	-	TGTGCGGGCAGTGGGGGGACAGATCAAGAGACGCAGTATTTC	CAGSGGTDQETQYF
TRBV6-1	TRBJ2-1	TRBD2	-	TGTGCCAGCAGTCCAAGGACTAGCGGGAGGCTGCGCAATGAGCAGTTCTTC	CASSPRTSGRLRNEQFF
TRBV7-2	TRBJ2-5	TRBD2	few	TGTGCCAGCAGCCCAGCACGCCGGACTAGCGGACAAGAGACCCAGTACTTC	CASSPARRTSGQETQYF
TRBV7-9	TRBJ2-3	TRBD2	-	TGTGCCAGCAGCTTGGGAAGCGGGAGGGATTTGACAGATACGCAGTATTTT	CASSLGSGRDLTDTQYF
TRBV6-5	TRBJ1-2	-	-	TGTGCCAGCAGTTACTCGCACAGCTATTATGGCTACACCTTC	CASSYSHSYYGYTF
TRBV6-2/TRBV6-3	TRBJ1-5	-	-	TGTGCCAGCAGAGCGACGGGAAACAATCAGCCCCAGCATTTT	CASRATGNNQPQHF
TRBV6-1	TRBJ2-1	TRBD2	few	TGTGCCAGCAGTCGCAGGACTAGCGGGAGGACCTACAATGAGCAGTTCTTC	CASSRRTSGRTYNEQFF
TRBV6-1	TRBJ2-5	TRBD2	-	TGTGCCAGTCGACCTACCACGACTAGCTGGCAAGAGACCCAGTACTTC	CASRPTTTSWQETQYF
TRBV6-4	TRBJ2-5	TRBD1	-	TGTGCGGGGATAGGGGGCCGAGTCACAGAGACCCAGTACTTC	CAGIGGRVTETQYF
TRBV6-1	TRBJ1-3	-	medium-sized	TGTGCCACATCCACGAACTTTCGAAACACCATATATTTT	CATSTNFRNTIYF
TRBV6-1	TRBJ2-5	TRBD1	-	TGTGCCAGCAGTCCCAGGACAGGAAGGGGAGAGACCCAGTACTTC	CASSPRTGRGETQYF
TRBV3-1	TRBJ1-1	TRBD1	-	TGTGCCAGCAGCCTATACAGGGGGAACACTGAAGCTTTCTTT	CASSLYRGNTEAFF
TRBV4-1	TRBJ1-1	-	few	TGCGCCAGCAGCCGAAAAACTGAAGCTTTCTTT	CASSRKTEAFF
TRBV6-1	TRBJ2-4	TRBD1	-	TGTGCCAGCAGTGACTGGGACAGGGGAAACATTCAGTACTTC	CASSDWDRGNIQYF
TRBV6-1	TRBJ2-1	TRBD2	-	TGTGCCAGCACCAGACTAGCGGGAGGCCCGGGGGCTGAGCAGTTCTTC	CASTRLAGGPGAEQFF
TRBV6-1	TRBJ2-7	TRBD2	-	TGTGCCAGCAGTGAATCCAGGACTAGCGGGACCGAGCAGTACTTC	CASSESRTSGTEQYF
TRBV6-7	TRBJ2-5	TRBD1	few	TGTGCCAGCAGTTACGAGACAGGGGTGGCGGGAAGTCACCAAGAGACCCAGTACTTC	CASSYETGVAGSHQETQYF
TRBV24-1	TRBJ2-3	TRBD2	-	TGTGCCACCAGTGACCCCCTTTGGTCTAGCGGGGGGGGCCAAGATACGCAGTATTTT	CATSDPLWSSGGGQDTQYF
TRBV6-4	TRBJ2-2	-	-	TGTGCCAGCAGAGGCAGGGCTGATGTCGGGGAGCTGTTTTTT	CASRGRADVGELFF
TRBV27	TRBJ2-7	-	-	TGTGCCAGCAGCTTGGGGCTGAGAGCCAAAGACACGCAGTACTTC	CASSLGLRAKDTQYF
TRBV11-2	TRBJ2-5	TRBD2	-	TGTGCCAGCAGCTTACGCCTAGCGGGGGGCTTGTACCAAGAGACCCAGTACTTC	CASSLRLAGGLYQETQYF
TRBV4-1	TRBJ2-1	TRBD2	few	TGCGCCAGCAGCCAAGAACCAGCGGGAGTTATTCTCTATGAGCAGTTCTTC	CASSQEPAGVILYEQFF
TRBV12-3/TRBV12-4	TRBJ2-1	-	-	TGTGCCAGCAGTTTAGTACAGGGCAATGAGCAGTTCTTC	CASSLVQGNEQFF
TRBV6-4	TRBJ2-1	TRBD2	medium-sized	TGTGCCAGCAGTGTTGGGCGGGAGGTGTCGTTTGAGCAGTTCTTC	CASSVGREVSFEQFF
TRBV25-1	TRBJ2-7	-	-	TGTGCCAGCGCGGGGGCAGGGGGAGGGGACAGAGATACGCAGTACTTC	CASAGAGGGDRDTQYF
TRBV12-3/TRBV12-4	TRBJ2-3	TRBD1	-	TGTGCCAGCAGTCTGGGGACAGGGGGGGCACACACAGATACGCAGTATTTT	CASSLGTGGAHTDTQYF
TRBV4-1	TRBJ2-5	-	few	TGCGCCAGCAGCCAAGATAAAGAGACCCAGTACTTC	CASSQDKETQYF
TRBV20-1	TRBJ2-1	TRBD2	-	TGCAGTGCTAGAGATAACCGCGGGAGGGGGAGCTCCTACAATGAGCAGTTCTTC	CSARDNRGRGSSYNEQFF
TRBV12-3/TRBV12-4	TRBJ2-2	TRBD2	once	TGTGCCAGCACCATTACTAGCGGGAGAACGTCCGGGGAGCTGTTTTTT	CASTITSGRTSGELFF
TRBV6-1	TRBJ2-1	-	-	TGTGCCAGCACCACAGCGGCGAGGGTCAATGAGCAGTTCTTC	CASTTAARVNEQFF
TRBV30	TRBJ2-5	-	-	TGTGCGGGGAGTGGGGTGCGCAAATCGGAGACGCAGTACTTC	CAGSGVRKSETQYF
TRBV6-5	TRBJ2-5	TRBD2	-	TGTGCCAGCAGTTACGGGGCTAGCGGGAGAGAGACCCAGTACTTC	CASSYGASGRETQYF
TRBV6-1	TRBJ1-2	-	-	TGTGCCAGCAGTGTATGTGCTAACAATGGCTACACCTTC	CASSVCANNGYTF
TRBV6-1	TRBJ1-4	-	-	TGTGCCAGCAGCCTGACCACGGGGGCGCGTGAAAAACTGTTCTTT	CASSLTTGAREKLFF
TRBV10-1	TRBJ2-2	-	few	TGCGCCAGCACCAGGACCAGGAACTCCGGGGAGCTGTTTTTT	CASTRTRNSGELFF
TRBV6-1	TRBJ1-5	TRBD1	medium-sized	TGTGCCAGCAGTGGGAGGGGGCCGAATCAGCCCCAGCATTTT	CASSGRGPNQPQHF
TRBV6-1	TRBJ2-7	TRBD2	-	TGTGCCAGCAGGGACGGACTAGTCCACGAGCAGTACTTC	CASRDGLVHEQYF
TRBV27	TRBJ2-7	-	-	TGTGCCAGCAGTTTAGGGCAAACCTACGAGCAGTACTTC	CASSLGQTYEQYF
TRBV7-8	TRBJ1-1	-	few	TGTGCCAGCAGCCTTCAGTTGAGGGAGAACACTGAAGCTTTCTTT	CASSLQLRENTEAFF
TRBV4-2	TRBJ2-1	TRBD2	few	TGTGCCAGCAGCCCCGGGGGGGACAACAATGAGCAGTTCTTC	CASSPGGDNNEQFF
TRBV7-7	TRBJ2-5	TRBD1	few	TGTGCTATATCGACAGGGGCGGGGGAGACCCAGTACTTC	CAISTGAGETQYF
TRBV6-1	TRBJ2-7	TRBD2	-	TGTGCCAGCAGAGGACTAGCGGGAGGGAAGAACAGCGAGCAGTACTTC	CASRGLAGGKNSEQYF
TRBV6-1	TRBJ2-7	-	-	TGTGCCAGCAGCGGAGGGTGGGCCACAGATACGCAGTACTTC	CASSGGWATDTQYF
TRBV7-2	TRBJ2-2	-	-	TGTGCCAGCAGCTTATCTTCGGCTAGAATTAGCGGCGGGGAGCTGTTTTTT	CASSLSSARISGGELFF
TRBV6-4	TRBJ1-2	-	-	TGTGCCAGCAGTGGCTCGGGTTCGGTCTACACCTTC	CASSGSGSVYTF